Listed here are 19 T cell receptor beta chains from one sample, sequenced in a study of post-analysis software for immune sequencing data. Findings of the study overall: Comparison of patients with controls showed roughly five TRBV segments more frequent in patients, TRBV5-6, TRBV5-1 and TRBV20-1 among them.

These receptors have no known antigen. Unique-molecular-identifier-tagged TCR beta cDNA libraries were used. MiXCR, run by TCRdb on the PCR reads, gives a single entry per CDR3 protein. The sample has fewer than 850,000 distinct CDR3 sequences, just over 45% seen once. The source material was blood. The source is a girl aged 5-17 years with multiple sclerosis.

This chain's CDR3 is CASSKGSPCPAGANVLTF. The CDR3 DNA sequence: TGTGCCAGCAGCAAAGGCAGCCCCTGTCCTGCTGGGGCCAACGTCCTGACTTTC. J is TRBJ2-6 and V is TRBV21-1. TRBV21-1 is marked as a pseudogene. The CDR3 has 18 residues.

The CDR3, as DNA: TGTGCCAGCAGGCCGGGACAGTTCGTGGGGGAGCAGTACTTC. It encodes CASRPGQFVGEQYF. This chain joins TRBV6-5 and TRBJ2-7; TRBD1 aligns across 7 bases. This CDR3 region has 14 residues. Losses at the gene ends were 6 bases for V and 7 bases for J; bases not matched to a gene: 12. CDR1 is MNHEY and CDR2 is SVGAGI in the germline V gene.

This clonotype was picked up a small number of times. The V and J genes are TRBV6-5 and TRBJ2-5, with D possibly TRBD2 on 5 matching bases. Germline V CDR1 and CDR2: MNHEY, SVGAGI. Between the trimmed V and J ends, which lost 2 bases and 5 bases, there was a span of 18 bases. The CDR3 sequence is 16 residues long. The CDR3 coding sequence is TGTGCCAGCAGTTACAACTCTCAGGAGGCCTCCGAGACCCAGTACTTC. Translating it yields CASSYNSQEASETQYF.

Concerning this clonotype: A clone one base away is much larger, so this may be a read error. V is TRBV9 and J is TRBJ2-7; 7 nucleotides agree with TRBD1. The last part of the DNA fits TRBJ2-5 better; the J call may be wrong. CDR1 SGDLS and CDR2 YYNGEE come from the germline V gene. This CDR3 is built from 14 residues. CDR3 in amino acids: CASSEGQRKETQYF. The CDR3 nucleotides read TGTGCCAGCAGCGAGGGACAGAGGAAAGAGACCCAGTACTTC.

DNA of the CDR3: TGCGCCAGCAGTGCCCCGACAGGGGGTCTCAATCAGCCCCAGCATTTT. Translated, it gives CASSAPTGGLNQPQHF. The rearrangement links TRBV10-2 to TRBJ1-5; 9 bases are shared with TRBD1. J lost 3 bases, V lost 4 bases, and 7 bases had no gene match. Germline V gene sequence: CDR1 WSHSY, CDR2 SAAADI. The CDR3 extends over 16 amino acids.

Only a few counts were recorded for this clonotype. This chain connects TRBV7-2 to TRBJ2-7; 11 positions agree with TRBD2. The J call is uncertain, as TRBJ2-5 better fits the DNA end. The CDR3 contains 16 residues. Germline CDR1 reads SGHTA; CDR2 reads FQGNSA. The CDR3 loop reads CASSPPVVAGGETQYF. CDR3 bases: TGTGCCAGCAGCCCCCCCGTGGTAGCGGGAGGGGAGACCCAGTACTTC.

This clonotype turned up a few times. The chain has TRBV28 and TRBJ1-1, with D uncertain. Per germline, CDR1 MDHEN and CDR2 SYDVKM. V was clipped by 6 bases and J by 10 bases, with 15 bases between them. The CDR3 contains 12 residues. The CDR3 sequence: CASSDPDVVAFF. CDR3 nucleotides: TGTGCCAGCAGCGACCCTGATGTCGTAGCTTTCTTT.

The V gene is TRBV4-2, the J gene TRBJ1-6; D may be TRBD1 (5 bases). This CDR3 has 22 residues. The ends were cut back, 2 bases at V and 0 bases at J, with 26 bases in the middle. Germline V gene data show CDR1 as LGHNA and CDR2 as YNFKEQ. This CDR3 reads CASSQTGKGAGLRSSYNSPLHF. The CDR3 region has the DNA TGTGCCAGCAGCCAAACGGGGAAAGGGGCAGGCCTCAGGAGCTCCTATAATTCACCCCTCCACTTT.

The CDR3 spells CASSLSVVTEAFF. The CDR3 DNA reads TGTGCCAGCAGTTTGTCGGTTGTCACTGAAGCTTTCTTT. The rearrangement uses TRBV12-3 or TRBV12-4 and TRBJ1-1; D is unresolved. This CDR3 contains 13 residues. V was trimmed by 3 bases and J by 4 bases, leaving 9 bases between them.

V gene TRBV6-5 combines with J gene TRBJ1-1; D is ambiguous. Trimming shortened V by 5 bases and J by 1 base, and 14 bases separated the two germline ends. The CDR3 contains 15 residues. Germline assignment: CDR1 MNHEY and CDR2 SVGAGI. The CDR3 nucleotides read TGTGCCAGCAGTCCCCACCAGGTCACGAACACTGAAGCTTTCTTT. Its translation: CASSPHQVTNTEAFF.

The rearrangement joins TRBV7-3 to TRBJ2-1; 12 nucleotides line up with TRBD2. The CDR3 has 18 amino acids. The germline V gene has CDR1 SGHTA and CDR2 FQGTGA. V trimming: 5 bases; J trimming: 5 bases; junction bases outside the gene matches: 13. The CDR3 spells CASSPRLAGDLPNNEQFF. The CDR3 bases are TGTGCCAGCAGCCCGAGACTAGCGGGGGACCTTCCAAACAATGAGCAGTTCTTC. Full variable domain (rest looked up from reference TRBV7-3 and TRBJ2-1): GAGVSQTPSNKVTEKGKYVELRCDPISGHTALYWYRQSLGQGPEFLIYFQGTGAADDSGLPNDRFFAVRPEGSVSTLKIQRTERGDSAVYLCASSPRLAGDLPNNEQFFGPGTRLTVL.

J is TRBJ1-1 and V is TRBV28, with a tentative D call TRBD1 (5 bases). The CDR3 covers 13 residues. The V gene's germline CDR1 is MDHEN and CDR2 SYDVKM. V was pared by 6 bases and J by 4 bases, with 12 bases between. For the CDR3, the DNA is TGTGCCAGCAGACGGGGGGGGTTCACTGAAGCTTTCTTT. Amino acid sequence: CASRRGGFTEAFF.

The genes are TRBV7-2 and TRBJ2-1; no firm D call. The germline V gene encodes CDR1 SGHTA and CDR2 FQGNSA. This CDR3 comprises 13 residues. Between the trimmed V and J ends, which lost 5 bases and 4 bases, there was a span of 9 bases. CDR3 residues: CASSPTPYNEQFF. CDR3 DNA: TGTGCCAGCAGCCCAACGCCGTACAATGAGCAGTTCTTC. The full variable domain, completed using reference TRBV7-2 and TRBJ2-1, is GAGVSQSPSNKVTEKGKDVELRCDPISGHTALYWYRQSLGQGLEFLIYFQGNSAPDKSGLPSDRFSAERTGGSVSTLTIQRTQQEDSAVYLCASSPTPYNEQFFGPGTRLTVL.

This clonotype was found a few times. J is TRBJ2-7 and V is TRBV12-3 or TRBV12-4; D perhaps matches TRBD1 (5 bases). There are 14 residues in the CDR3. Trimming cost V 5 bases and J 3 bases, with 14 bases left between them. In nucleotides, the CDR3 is TGTGCCAGCAGTCCGGAGTTAGGGGTCTACGAGCAGTACTTC. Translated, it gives CASSPELGVYEQYF.

CDR3 coding DNA: TGTGCCAGCAGCCGGGGACAGGGGCTCGAGCAGTACTTC. Residues: CASSRGQGLEQYF. V gene TRBV27 combines with J gene TRBJ2-7; 10 nucleotides line up with TRBD1. With 6 bases clipped from V and 6 bases from J, the junction kept 5 bases outside the gene matches. CDR1 and CDR2 (germline): MNHEY, SMNVEV (reference sequence). This CDR3 is built from 13 residues.

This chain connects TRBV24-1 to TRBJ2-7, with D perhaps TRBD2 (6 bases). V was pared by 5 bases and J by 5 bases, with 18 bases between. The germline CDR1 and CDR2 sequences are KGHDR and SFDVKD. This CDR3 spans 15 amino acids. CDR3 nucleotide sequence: TGTGCCACCAGTGCCGGCTGGGGGGAGGTGGACGAGCAGTACTTC. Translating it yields CATSAGWGEVDEQYF.

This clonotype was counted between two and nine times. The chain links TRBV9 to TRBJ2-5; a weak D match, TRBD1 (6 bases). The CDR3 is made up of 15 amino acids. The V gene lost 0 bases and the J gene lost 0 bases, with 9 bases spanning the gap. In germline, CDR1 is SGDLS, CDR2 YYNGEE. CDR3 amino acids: CASSVVGDNQETQYF. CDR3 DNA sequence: TGTGCCAGCAGCGTAGTAGGGGACAACCAAGAGACCCAGTACTTC.

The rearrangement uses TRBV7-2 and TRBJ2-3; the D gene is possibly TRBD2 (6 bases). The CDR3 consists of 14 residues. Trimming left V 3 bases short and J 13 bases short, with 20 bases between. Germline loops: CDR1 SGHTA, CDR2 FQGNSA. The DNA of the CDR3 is TGTGCCAGCAGCTTTTCCGGGGGATGGGAAGGGGAGTATTTT. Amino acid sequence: CASSFSGGWEGEYF.

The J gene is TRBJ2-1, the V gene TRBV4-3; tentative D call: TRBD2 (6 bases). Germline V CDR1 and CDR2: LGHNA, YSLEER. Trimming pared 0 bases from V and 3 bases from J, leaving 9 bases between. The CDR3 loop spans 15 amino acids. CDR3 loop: CASSQDGTGYNEQFF. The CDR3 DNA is TGCGCCAGCAGCCAAGATGGGACTGGCTACAATGAGCAGTTCTTC.